This entry lists 32 T cell receptor beta chains sequenced from one sample in a study of cytomegalovirus exposure and HLA in healthy donors. PCR amplification relied on 60 Vbeta primers (plus 13 Jbeta primers). Measured with immunoSEQ multiplex PCR; TCRdb has only the in-frame clones, and not every one. The sample lists about 160,000 clones, roughly two thirds occurring once. The sequenced sample was PBMCs. Receptors were obtained from a woman between 18 and 29 years old in good health and CMV-seropositive.

This clone showed up just once. The CDR3 region has the DNA TGTGCCAGCAAAGAGACAGGATTCTATCAGCCCCAGCATTTT. As protein: CASKETGFYQPQHF. V and J are TRBV27 and TRBJ1-5, with a possible D match to TRBD1 (6 bases). Trimming took 7 bases from V and 5 from J, leaving 15 bases between them. This CDR3 is 14 amino acids long. The germline gives CDR1 MNHEY, CDR2 SMNVEV (reference sequence).

This clone came up a few times. V and J are TRBV25-1 and TRBJ2-3, with 8 bases lining up with TRBD1. J lost 4 bases, V lost 7 bases, and 13 bases had no gene match. The germline V gene encodes CDR1 MGHDK and CDR2 SYGVNS. The CDR3 has 16 residues. The chain's CDR3 is CASTHSGQGSADTQYF. The CDR3 DNA follows: TGTGCCAGCACACACTCAGGACAGGGCTCCGCAGATACGCAGTATTTT.

V and J are TRBV30 and TRBJ2-2, with D maybe TRBD2 (5 bases). CDR1 and CDR2 from the germline V gene are GTSNPN and SVGIG (reference sequence). V gave up 1 base and J gave up 5 bases, with 14 bases separating them. The CDR3 extends over 15 amino acids. The CDR3 DNA follows: TGTGCCTGGAGTGAGAGCGGTGTGTGGACCGGGGAGCTGTTTTTT. It encodes CAWSESGVWTGELFF.

This chain uses TRBV9 with TRBJ2-3; D gene uncertain. This CDR3 region has 12 residues. The germline gives CDR1 SGDLS, CDR2 YYNGEE. V was shortened by 4 bases and J by 3 bases, with 6 bases between the two germline ends. CDR3 sequence (DNA): TGTGCCAGCAGCCCGGTGACAGATACGCAGTATTTT. Its translation: CASSPVTDTQYF.

This chain joins TRBV2 and TRBJ2-2, with D maybe TRBD2 (5 bases). CDR1 and CDR2 (germline): SNHLY, FYNNEI. V shed 7 bases and J shed 7 bases, with 16 bases lying between them. The CDR3 loop spans 14 amino acids. CDR3 coding DNA: TGTGCCAGCAACCTAGCCCTGGGGATCGGGGAGCTGTTTTTT. Its translation: CASNLALGIGELFF.

This clone was detected a few times. The chain links TRBV4-3 to TRBJ2-7, with 10 bases fitting TRBD1. Germline CDR1 and CDR2: LGHNA and YSLEER. The CDR3 sequence is 15 residues long. The junction had 6 bases not matched to a gene; V was cut back by 4 bases and J by 3 bases. CDR3 bases: TGCGCCAGCAGCCTTACCGGGACAGGGGACTACGAGCAGTACTTC. Translating it yields CASSLTGTGDYEQYF.

The chain combines TRBV2 with TRBJ2-7; perhaps TRBD1 as D (7 bases). V gave up 3 bases and J gave up 0 bases, with 12 bases separating them. The CDR3 has 15 amino acids. Germline loops: CDR1 SNHLY, CDR2 FYNNEI. As DNA, the CDR3 is TGTGCCAGCAGTGATGGCAGGGGGGTCTCCTACGAGCAGTACTTC. Translated, it gives CASSDGRGVSYEQYF. The full variable domain, with the rest looked up from reference TRBV2 and TRBJ2-7, is EPEVTQTPSHQVTQMGQEVILRCVPISNHLYFYWYRQILGQKVEFLVSFYNNEISEKSEIFDDQFSVERPDGSNFTLKIRSTKLEDSAMYFCASSDGRGVSYEQYFGPGTRLTVT.

V and J are TRBV30 and TRBJ1-5, with no clear D. Trimming pared 1 base from V and 7 bases from J, leaving 11 bases between. The CDR3 length is 13 residues. The germline gives CDR1 GTSNPN, CDR2 SVGIG (reference sequence). The CDR3 protein is CAWSGGAGQPQHF. CDR3 sequence (DNA): TGTGCCTGGAGTGGCGGAGCGGGCCAGCCCCAGCATTTT.

V gene TRBV21-1 combines with J gene TRBJ1-2. TRBV21-1 is a documented pseudogene. This CDR3 has 18 amino acids. The CDR3 nucleotides read TGTGCCAGCAGCCTATCGGCTCGGCGGTGCCGGGGAGGATGTGGCTACACCTTC. Its translation: CASSLSARRCRGGCGYTF.

The rearrangement uses TRBV18 and TRBJ2-4; maybe TRBD2 (5 bases). V was clipped by 0 bases and J by 0 bases, with 6 bases between them. CDR3 length: 15 residues. Per germline, CDR1 KGHSH and CDR2 LQKENI. The CDR3 region is CASSPPAVAKNIQYF. The CDR3 region has the DNA TGTGCCAGCTCACCACCAGCGGTAGCCAAAAACATTCAGTACTTC. The full variable domain, with the rest looked up from reference TRBV18 and TRBJ2-4, is NAGVMQNPRHLVRRRGQEARLRCSPMKGHSHVYWYRQLPEEGLKFMVYLQKENIIDESGMPKERFSAEFPKEGPSILRIQQVVRGDSAAYFCASSPPAVAKNIQYFGAGTRLSVL.

The chain uses TRBV7-3 and TRBJ2-1, with 8 positions matching TRBD2. V was pared by 4 bases and J by 2 bases, with 4 bases of the junction left unmatched. Germline CDR1 SGHTA, CDR2 FQGTGA. CDR3 length equals 15 residues. This CDR3 is CASSSGGPTYNEQFF. CDR3 DNA: TGTGCCAGCAGCTCGGGGGGGCCCACCTACAATGAGCAGTTCTTC.

The CDR3 here is CSVDERGGKYEQYF. As DNA, the CDR3 is TGCAGCGTTGATGAGAGGGGGGGCAAATACGAGCAGTACTTC. J is TRBJ2-7 and V is TRBV29-1, with D perhaps TRBD2 (7 bases). This CDR3 has 14 residues. The V end lost 3 bases, the J end lost 4 bases, and 16 bases lay between the germline ends. The germline V gene has CDR1 SQVTM and CDR2 ANQGSEA.

The rearrangement links TRBV7-9 to TRBJ2-3; no clear D gene. V was trimmed by 6 bases and J by 3 bases, leaving 13 bases between them. CDR1 and CDR2 from the germline V gene are SEHNR and FQNEAQ (reference sequence). There are 14 residues in the CDR3. The CDR3 protein is CASRAPETTDTQYF. CDR3 bases: TGTGCCAGCAGAGCACCGGAGACTACAGATACGCAGTATTTT.

This clone was picked up one time. The chain combines TRBV27 with TRBJ1-1; D is perhaps TRBD1 (5 bases). V gave up 4 bases and J gave up 8 bases, with 14 bases separating them. The CDR3 spans 13 residues. Germline V gives CDR1 MNHEY, CDR2 SMNVEV (reference sequence). The CDR3 DNA reads TGTGCCAGCAGTTGGGTCGGGGGTTCCGAAGCTTTCTTT. Its protein product is CASSWVGGSEAFF.

This clone has a handful of counts. The chain couples TRBV5-4 to TRBJ1-2; no definite D call. CDR3 length: 13 amino acids. Germline V lookup: CDR1 SGHNT, CDR2 YYREEE (reference sequence). V lost 1 base, J lost 3 bases, and 7 bases lay in between. The CDR3 bases are TGTGCCAGCAGCTTGCGGGGAGACTATGGCTACACCTTC. This sequence encodes CASSLRGDYGYTF.

This CDR3 reads CASSSRTDLNEKLFF. CDR3 DNA sequence: TGTGCCAGCAGCTCCCGGACAGATCTTAATGAAAAACTGTTTTTT. J is TRBJ1-4 and V is TRBV11-2; a weak D match, TRBD1 (6 bases). Trimming took off 4 bases at V and 4 bases at J, with 13 bases between the two ends. This CDR3 region has 15 residues. Germline CDR1 reads SGHAT; CDR2 reads FQNNGV.

The chain uses TRBV5-1 and TRBJ1-1, with a weak D call TRBD1 (5 bases). Germline values: CDR1 SGHRS, CDR2 YFSETQ. Trimming shortened V by 1 base and J by 4 bases, and 11 bases separated the two germline ends. CDR3 length equals 14 residues. The CDR3 DNA follows: TGCGCCAGCAGCTTGTGGCAGGGAGGCACTGAAGCTTTCTTT. It translates to CASSLWQGGTEAFF.

The V and J genes are TRBV6-5 and TRBJ1-2, with D hard to call. CDR3 length equals 15 residues. V lost 0 bases and J 3 bases, leaving 11 bases between the germline ends. The V gene's germline CDR1 is MNHEY and CDR2 SVGAGI. This CDR3 is CASSYSFSVDYGYTF. CDR3 DNA: TGTGCCAGCAGTTACTCGTTCTCAGTGGACTATGGCTACACCTTC.

The gene calls are TRBV5-1 and TRBJ2-3; TRBD2 is a possible D gene (6 bases). The CDR3 sequence is 15 residues long. V lost 5 bases and J lost 3, with 16 bases in between. Germline lookup yields CDR1 SGHRS and CDR2 YFSETQ. The CDR3: CASRTSGGMTDTQYF. The DNA of the CDR3 is TGCGCCAGCAGGACGTCTGGGGGGATGACAGATACGCAGTATTTT.

The chain carries TRBV11-2 and TRBJ1-1, with a weak D call TRBD1 (5 bases). V was shortened by 4 bases and J by 0 bases, with 12 bases between the two germline ends. CDR3 length: 15 residues. CDR1 is SGHAT, CDR2 FQNNGV, per germline. This CDR3 reads CASSSRQGMNTEAFF. The CDR3 region has the DNA TGTGCCAGCAGCTCCCGTCAGGGAATGAACACTGAAGCTTTCTTT.

This chain connects TRBV28 to TRBJ1-5; 8 nucleotides align to TRBD1. Germline assignment: CDR1 MDHEN and CDR2 SYDVKM. The CDR3 sequence is 13 residues long. With 6 bases clipped from V and 5 bases from J, the junction kept 3 bases outside the gene matches. Here the CDR3 reads CASRLTGDQPQHF. CDR3 DNA sequence: TGTGCCAGCAGATTGACAGGGGATCAGCCCCAGCATTTT.

This clone came up a few times. Within the sample, other DNA sequences also encode this same CDR3. The chain uses TRBV9 and TRBJ2-1; D uncertain. This CDR3 contains 15 residues. Germline V gene data show CDR1 as SGDLS and CDR2 as YYNGEE. V lost 0 bases to trimming and J lost 0 bases, with 7 bases between them. The CDR3 coding sequence is TGTGCCAGCAGCGTAGGTCTTAGCTCCTACAATGAGCAGTTCTTC. Translation gives CASSVGLSSYNEQFF.

In its sample, this clone was seen once. This rearrangement joins TRBV15 to TRBJ2-3; 7 nucleotides agree with TRBD2. Germline V lookup: CDR1 LNHNV, CDR2 YYDKDF (reference sequence). V lost 7 bases and J lost 7; bases outside the gene matches: 14. The CDR3 spans 15 residues. CDR3: CATTPRSGAENTQYF. CDR3 nucleotides: TGTGCCACCACCCCGAGGAGCGGGGCGGAAAATACGCAGTATTTT.

The chain's CDR3 is CASSSWAGQSNEKLFF. CDR3 nucleotide sequence: TGTGCCAGCAGCTCCTGGGCCGGACAGTCTAATGAAAAACTGTTTTTT. The V call is TRBV7-9, the J call TRBJ1-4; TRBD1 might be the D (6 bases). This CDR3 contains 16 residues. Trimming took off 4 bases at V and 3 bases at J, with 15 bases between the two ends. Looked up from germline, CDR1 is SEHNR and CDR2 is FQNEAQ (reference sequence).

This clone came up once. The V and J genes are TRBV21-1 and TRBJ1-6; whether TRBD1, the table's D call, matches the DNA was not checked. TRBV21-1 is shown as a pseudogene. The CDR3 sequence is 17 residues long. CDR3 amino acids: CASSKVGHRGKNSPLHF. In DNA, the CDR3 is TGTGCCAGCAGCAAAGTGGGACACAGGGGCAAGAATTCACCCCTCCACTTT.

The CDR3 region has the DNA TGCAGCGTTGTGGCTAGCGGGGTGAACACCGGGGAGCTGTTTTTT. Its protein is CSVVASGVNTGELFF. V is TRBV29-1 and J is TRBJ2-2; TRBD2 agrees at 9 bases. The CDR3 runs 15 residues. Per germline, CDR1 SQVTM and CDR2 ANQGSEA. Trimming cost V 4 bases and J 1 base; bases outside gene matches: 4.

The chain uses TRBV28 and TRBJ2-2, with 7 positions matching TRBD1. V shed 3 bases and J 4 bases; nucleotides not matched to a gene: 5. There are 15 residues in the CDR3. Germline V gene lookup returns CDR1 MDHEN and CDR2 SYDVKM. In DNA, the CDR3 is TGTGCCAGCAGTTTTCACAGGGGTGGCACCGGGGAGCTGTTTTTT. Translation: CASSFHRGGTGELFF.

This clone was observed a few times. The chain carries TRBV6-5 and TRBJ1-6, with TRBD1 as a possible D gene (6 bases). With 8 bases removed from V and 9 bases from J, the gap between germline ends came to 20 bases. Germline V gene sequence: CDR1 MNHEY, CDR2 SVGAGI. The CDR3 loop spans 15 amino acids. CDR3 coding DNA: TGTGCCAGCGGTCACAGGGAAATCTTAAGTTCACCCCTCCACTTT. This translates into CASGHREILSSPLHF.

This clone was counted only a few times. The rearrangement joins TRBV27 to TRBJ1-3; D unresolved. Germline V gene data show CDR1 as MNHEY and CDR2 as SMNVEV (reference sequence). CDR3 length: 17 residues. Trimming cost V 4 bases and J 0 bases, with 16 bases left between them. The CDR3: CASSSLGWGGSGNTIYF. In DNA form, the CDR3 reads TGTGCCAGCAGTTCACTAGGATGGGGTGGCTCTGGAAACACCATATATTTT.

The chain couples TRBV10-3 to TRBJ1-1; no definite D call. The V end was cut by 2 bases, the J end by 5 bases, with 15 bases between. Germline V gene lookup returns CDR1 ENHRY and CDR2 SYGVKD. The CDR3 is 15 residues long. As DNA, the CDR3 is TGTGCCATCAGTGAGATGGACGCCGGGGAGACTGAAGCTTTCTTT. Its translation: CAISEMDAGETEAFF.

This chain uses TRBV15 with TRBJ2-1; 10 bases match TRBD2. Germline V CDR1 and CDR2: LNHNV, YYDKDF (reference sequence). This CDR3 has 14 amino acids. V lost 0 bases to trimming and J lost 10 bases; unmatched junction nucleotides: 3. The chain's CDR3 is CATSRDLAGDEQFF. CDR3 sequence (DNA): TGTGCCACCAGCAGAGATCTAGCGGGAGACGAGCAGTTCTTC.

The chain recombines TRBV5-4 with TRBJ2-7, with TRBD2 identical over 8 bases. Unmatched junction bases numbered 12, after V lost 3 bases and J lost 7 bases. CDR1 and CDR2 (germline): SGHNT, YYREEE (reference sequence). CDR3 length: 15 amino acids. The CDR3 here is CASSSTSGPYVEQYF. The CDR3 DNA reads as TGTGCCAGCAGCTCAACTAGCGGACCTTACGTAGAGCAGTACTTC.